One sample yielded the 18 T cell receptor beta chains listed below, sequenced in a study of T cell repertoires in cytomegalovirus infection. TCRdb re-called the reads through MiXCR, storing one row per CDR3 protein. Of roughly 990,000 distinct CDR3 sequences detected, around 30% appear once; the ten largest clones hold over 12%. For these receptors, no antigen is known. This sample comprised cultured CD8+ T cells from PBMCs, obtained from culture after CMV antigen stimulation. The source is a human donor in good health (CMV status not recorded). Some clones in this sample may be carry-over from other donors' samples.

In its sample, this clonotype was seen a few times. The chain couples TRBV6-6 to TRBJ2-3, with D maybe TRBD2 (7 bases). Trimming cost V 4 bases and J 2 bases, with 19 bases left between them. The germline CDR1 and CDR2 sequences are MNHNY and SVGAGI (reference sequence). CDR3 length: 17 amino acids. The CDR3 DNA follows: TGTGCCAGCAGTTTCTTCGGGGGGCGGGGGACCACAGATACGCAGTATTTT. Translated: CASSFFGGRGTTDTQYF.

The chain has TRBV27 and TRBJ2-2, with D perhaps TRBD1 or TRBD2 (5 bases each). This CDR3 comprises 14 residues. Germline values: CDR1 MNHEY, CDR2 SMNVEV (reference sequence). V lost 0 bases, J lost 3 bases, and 5 bases lay in between. This chain's CDR3 is CASSLSGHTGELFF. The DNA of the CDR3 is TGTGCCAGCAGTTTATCGGGACACACCGGGGAGCTGTTTTTT.

The J gene is TRBJ1-1, the V gene TRBV5-1; no clear D. CDR3 length equals 15 residues. V was cut by 0 bases and J by 0 bases, with 9 bases left in between. The V gene's germline CDR1 is SGHRS and CDR2 YFSETQ. The CDR3 here is CASSLERAMNTEAFF. CDR3 in DNA: TGCGCCAGCAGCTTGGAGAGGGCCATGAACACTGAAGCTTTCTTT.

The rearrangement joins TRBV2 to TRBJ1-6; TRBD1 is a possible D gene (6 bases). V was cut by 4 bases and J by 0 bases, with 10 bases left in between. The CDR3 is made up of 16 amino acids. CDR1 is SNHLY, CDR2 FYNNEI, per germline. The CDR3 DNA follows: TGTGCCAGCAGTGGGGACACCAGCTCCTATAATTCACCCCTCCACTTT. It translates to CASSGDTSSYNSPLHF.

The chain has TRBV5-4 and TRBJ2-5; a possible D gene is TRBD2 (6 bases). The CDR3 loop spans 14 amino acids. The V gene lost 0 bases and the J gene lost 5 bases, with 11 bases spanning the gap. From germline, CDR1 is SGHNT and CDR2 YYREEE (reference sequence). The CDR3 loop reads CASSLGDLEETQYF. In DNA form, the CDR3 reads TGTGCCAGCAGCTTGGGGGACTTGGAGGAGACCCAGTACTTC.

There are a few counts of this clonotype. This chain joins TRBV2 and TRBJ2-2; possibly TRBD2 for D (6 bases). Per the germline V gene, CDR1 is SNHLY and CDR2 is FYNNEI. The CDR3 runs to 13 residues. V was shortened by 1 base and J by 7 bases, with 7 bases between the two germline ends. The CDR3 region is CASSEEAGGELFF. The CDR3 nucleotides read TGTGCCAGCAGTGAAGAAGCGGGCGGGGAGCTGTTTTTT.

This clonotype was seen a few times. The rearrangement links TRBV20-1 to TRBJ1-2; 9 nucleotides match TRBD1. CDR3 size: 13 residues. The ends lost 6 bases at V and 8 bases at J; junction bases unmatched: 10. Germline V gene sequence: CDR1 DFQATT, CDR2 SNEGSKA (reference sequence). The CDR3 protein is CSAPPGQGHGYTF. The CDR3 region has the DNA TGCAGTGCCCCCCCGGGACAGGGTCACGGCTACACCTTC.

V usage is TRBV29-1 and J usage is TRBJ2-1; 9 bases line up with TRBD1. Trimming cost V 6 bases and J 2 bases; bases outside gene matches: 2. Germline loops: CDR1 SQVTM, CDR2 ANQGSEA. The CDR3 is 13 residues long. CDR3 in DNA: TGCAGCGTACGGACAGGGGCCTACAATGAGCAGTTCTTC. Residues: CSVRTGAYNEQFF.

This clonotype was counted between two and nine times. The genes are TRBV7-6 and TRBJ2-7, with D possibly matching TRBD1 (6 bases). Germline V gene sequence: CDR1 SGHVS, CDR2 FNYEAQ. Trimming pared 2 bases from V and 3 bases from J, leaving 11 bases between. The length of the CDR3 is 14 residues. CDR3 coding DNA: TGTGCCAGCAGCTTACGGACAGAGGACTACGAGCAGTACGTC. Its protein product is CASSLRTEDYEQYV.

The rearrangement uses TRBV28 and TRBJ2-4; 11 bases align to TRBD2. Per the germline V gene, CDR1 is MDHEN and CDR2 is SYDVKM. The CDR3 contains 17 residues. V gave up 3 bases and J gave up 3 bases; unmatched junction bases: 7. The CDR3 nucleotides are TGTGCCAGCAGTTTCCCTAGCGGGGGGAGTGACAAAAACATTCAGTACTTC. This sequence encodes CASSFPSGGSDKNIQYF.

The CDR3 protein is CASSYFDRTGDFNEQFF. The CDR3 nucleotides read TGTGCCAGCAGTTACTTTGATCGGACAGGGGACTTCAATGAGCAGTTCTTC. This rearrangement joins TRBV6-2 or TRBV6-3 to TRBJ2-1; 9 bases agree with TRBD1. CDR3 length equals 17 residues. Per the germline V gene, CDR1 is MNHEY and CDR2 is SVGEGT. The junction had 10 bases not matched to a gene; V was cut back by 1 base and J by 6 bases.

The V gene is TRBV2, the J gene TRBJ2-1; 9 nucleotides agree with TRBD2. With 11 bases clipped from V and 10 bases from J, the junction kept 12 bases outside the gene matches. Per germline, CDR1 SNHLY and CDR2 FYNNEI. The CDR3 extends over 13 amino acids. The CDR3 region is CADSTLAGWEQFF. Here the CDR3 DNA reads TGTGCCGACAGCACACTAGCGGGTTGGGAGCAGTTCTTC.

The chain combines TRBV5-4 with TRBJ2-7; 9 bases are a match to TRBD2. This CDR3 region has 15 residues. CDR1 and CDR2 from the germline V gene are SGHNT and YYREEE (reference sequence). V gave up 4 bases and J gave up 4 bases; unmatched junction bases: 9. CDR3 amino acids: CASSPGLASGYEQYF. The CDR3 region has the DNA TGTGCCAGCAGCCCGGGACTAGCCTCGGGGTACGAGCAGTACTTC.

The chain's CDR3 is CASSQDLAYNEQFF. As DNA, the CDR3 is TGCGCCAGCAGCCAAGATCTCGCCTACAATGAGCAGTTCTTC. The V and J genes are TRBV4-3 and TRBJ2-1; D not certain. This CDR3 has 14 residues. Trimming took off 0 bases at V and 2 bases at J, with 5 bases between the two ends. The germline gives CDR1 LGHNA, CDR2 YSLEER.

The V gene is TRBV24-1, the J gene TRBJ2-1, with 8 positions matching TRBD1. V was pared by 3 bases and J by 4 bases, with 7 bases of the junction left unmatched. This CDR3 comprises 16 residues. Germline CDR1 KGHDR, CDR2 SFDVKD. The CDR3 nucleotides read TGTGCCACCAGTGATCCACGGACAGGGCTATACAATGAGCAGTTCTTC. Translation: CATSDPRTGLYNEQFF.

A few counts support this clonotype. This rearrangement joins TRBV24-1 to TRBJ2-3, with TRBD2 matching over 7 bases. Germline V lookup: CDR1 KGHDR, CDR2 SFDVKD. V shed 5 bases and J 2 bases; nucleotides not matched to a gene: 6. The CDR3 contains 15 residues. CDR3 sequence reads: CATSGLGGTTDTQYF. The CDR3 DNA reads as TGTGCCACCAGTGGGCTCGGGGGGACCACAGATACGCAGTATTTT.

The rearrangement uses TRBV7-9 and TRBJ2-7; tentative D call: TRBD2 (6 bases). Germline V gives CDR1 SEHNR, CDR2 FQNEAQ (reference sequence). The CDR3 totals 15 residues. V was clipped by 4 bases and J by 2 bases, with 15 bases between them. CDR3 amino acids: CASSWDAGRPYEQYF. The CDR3 DNA reads TGTGCCAGCAGCTGGGACGCGGGGCGACCCTACGAGCAGTACTTC. Drawing the rest from reference TRBV7-9 and TRBJ2-7, the complete variable domain is DTGVSQNPRHKITKRGQNVTFRCDPISEHNRLYWYRQTLGQGPEFLTYFQNEAQLEKSRLLSDRFSAERPKGSFSTLEIQRTEQGDSAMYLCASSWDAGRPYEQYFGPGTRLTVT.

This clonotype turned up a few times. V gene TRBV27 combines with J gene TRBJ2-5; the D gene is possibly TRBD1 (6 bases). V lost 0 bases to trimming and J lost 4 bases, with 9 bases between them. CDR3 size: 14 residues. From germline, CDR1 is MNHEY and CDR2 SMNVEV (reference sequence). The CDR3 reads CASSLSWGRETQYF. In DNA form, the CDR3 reads TGTGCCAGCAGTTTATCATGGGGGCGAGAGACCCAGTACTTC.